This TCR beta chain appears in the sequencing data of a study of cytomegalovirus exposure and HLA in healthy donors. Use of 60 Vbeta and 13 Jbeta primers characterized the PCR. The assay was immunoSEQ multiplex PCR, and TCRdb's table has in-frame clones only and misses some. The profile shows about 130,000 clones, nearly 80% of them singletons. A word on this clone: Antigen unknown.

This CDR3 has 16 residues. The V segment lost 4 bases and the J segment 0 bases; nucleotides outside the gene matches: 7. Germline loops: CDR1 SGHDN, CDR2 FVKESK. Study-wide findings and caveats: Segments of the TCR beta V type were, in most cases, productive about 87% or about 30% of the time in an earlier analysis. A later analysis associated 15,000 or so TCR beta sequences with HLA alleles at a 0.05 false discovery rate.

The specimen was PBMCs. The genes are TRBV14 and TRBJ2-3; 7 bases map to TRBD2. This TCR derives from a man younger than 40 in good health and CMV-seronegative. Here the CDR3 DNA reads TGTGCCAGCAGCCCTTTAGCGGGTGCAAGCACAGATACGCAGTATTTT. Amino acid sequence: CASSPLAGASTDTQYF.